A single sample is the source of the 5 T cell receptor beta chains below, sequenced in a study of identical twins. In TCRdb, the 5' RACE reads were re-called with MiXCR into one record per CDR3 protein. This table has 230,000 or so distinct CDR3 sequences, 6.5% to 9.5% appearing once. Separately, the same data were catalogued under a study of yellow fever vaccine responses in identical twins.

The specimen sequenced was CD8+ T cells sorted from blood. These receptors were obtained from a woman between 18 and 30 years old in good health.

This clonotype turned up a few times. The chain recombines TRBV5-6 with TRBJ2-7; TRBD1 might be the D (6 bases). With 0 bases removed from V and 3 bases from J, the gap between germline ends came to 10 bases. The CDR3 contains 14 residues. Germline V gene sequence: CDR1 SGHDT, CDR2 YYEEEE. The DNA for the CDR3 is TGTGCCAGCAGCTTGGCTAGGGGGTTCTACGAGCAGTACTTC. Translation gives CASSLARGFYEQYF.

This clonotype showed up many times. CDR3 amino acids: CASSPRTGRTSNTGELFF. The CDR3 region has the DNA TGTGCCAGCAGTCCTCGGACGGGTAGAACTTCGAACACCGGGGAGCTGTTTTTT. The J gene is TRBJ2-2, the V gene TRBV28; D gene unclear. Germline V gene lookup returns CDR1 MDHEN and CDR2 SYDVKM. The ends were cut back, 5 bases at V and 0 bases at J, with 19 bases in the middle. CDR3 length: 18 amino acids.

In its sample, this clonotype was seen a few times. The chain joins TRBV4-1 to TRBJ1-5; D remains ambiguous. Trimming took off 1 base at V and 1 base at J, with 5 bases between the two ends. Per germline, CDR1 MGHRA and CDR2 YSYEKL. CDR3 length equals 14 residues. The CDR3 sequence is CASSQGLSNQPQHF. CDR3 in DNA: TGCGCCAGCAGCCAAGGGCTGAGCAATCAGCCCCAGCATTTT.

In this sample, this clonotype turned up many times. The genes are TRBV5-1 and TRBJ2-4; D is perhaps TRBD2 (6 bases). V dropped 3 bases and J dropped 3 bases, with 19 bases sitting between them. CDR1 SGHRS and CDR2 YFSETQ come from the germline V gene. This CDR3 is built from 17 residues. The DNA for the CDR3 is TGCGCCAGCAGCTGGGAAGGGACTGAGATGGTCAAAAACATTCAGTACTTC. Translating gives CASSWEGTEMVKNIQYF.

This clonotype was seen at least ten times. The chain joins TRBV7-2 to TRBJ1-5, with a possible D match to TRBD1 (6 bases). This CDR3 comprises 15 residues. Trimming took 1 base from V and 5 from J, leaving 12 bases between them. CDR1 is SGHTA, CDR2 FQGNSA, per germline. The DNA for the CDR3 is TGTGCCAGCAGCTTAGGGTCTCGACAGGATCAGCCCCAGCATTTT. Translating gives CASSLGSRQDQPQHF.